This TCR beta chain originates from a study of control samples from healthy donors and cancer patients. Method: immunoSEQ multiplex PCR; TCRdb's copy keeps in-frame clones and lacks some. The sample carries about 130,000 clones, roughly 90% recorded once. CDR1 is ENHRY, CDR2 SYGVKD, per germline. V gave up 2 bases and J gave up 4 bases, with 12 bases separating them. The CDR3 totals 15 residues. What was sequenced was blood. This receptor was identified in a man between 18 and 29 years old in good health. The genes are TRBV10-3 and TRBJ1-5; D is undetermined. In DNA form, the CDR3 reads TGTGCCATCAGTGAGAACCCTCGAGGTAATCAGCCCCAGCATTTT. Protein: CAISENPRGNQPQHF.